The clone carrying this T cell receptor beta chain was seen a few times. Its antigen is still unknown. These data are taken from a study of T-cell reconstitution after alpha-beta-depleted transplantation in children. Preparing the TCRbeta library involved the use of unique molecular identifiers. TCRdb re-analysed the PCR reads in MiXCR, keeping a single row per CDR3 protein. Among roughly 340,000 distinct CDR3 sequences listed, 15% to 20% were seen once. Germline assignment: CDR1 SQVTM and CDR2 ANQGSEA. The V end lost 7 bases, the J end lost 14 bases, and 14 bases lay between the germline ends. The CDR3 contains 10 residues. Study-wide findings and caveats: The high TCRbeta diversity at day 60 in some patients came from surviving recipient T cells and thymic progenitors. T-cell counts and diversity at one year post-transplant came mainly from newly produced T cells. Expanded graft clones numbering several hundred reportedly gave rise to alpha-beta T cells about two months after transplant.

The sequencing here drew on PBMCs, mostly from graft donor cells, taken 360 days after TCRalphabeta/CD19-depleted stem cell transplant. V gene TRBV29-1 combines with J gene TRBJ1-4; the D is unclear. The sequence derives from a male patient aged 2-9 years who had a stem cell transplant for acute lymphoblastic leukemia, so the T cells may come from the graft donor. CDR3 residues: CSAGLGRLFF. CDR3 DNA: TGCAGCGCTGGCCTGGGTCGCCTGTTTTTT.